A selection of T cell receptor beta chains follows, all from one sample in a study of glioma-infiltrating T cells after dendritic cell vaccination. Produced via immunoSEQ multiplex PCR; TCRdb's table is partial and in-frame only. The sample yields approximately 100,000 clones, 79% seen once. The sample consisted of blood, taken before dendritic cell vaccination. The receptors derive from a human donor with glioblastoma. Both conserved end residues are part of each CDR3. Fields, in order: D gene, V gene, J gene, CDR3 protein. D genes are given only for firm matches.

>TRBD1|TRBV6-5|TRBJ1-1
CASSPDRGNTEAFF
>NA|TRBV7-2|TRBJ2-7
CASSYISSAYEQYF
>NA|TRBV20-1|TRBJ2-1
CSAVRLREQFF
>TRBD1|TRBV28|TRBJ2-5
CASRLDRAATQYF
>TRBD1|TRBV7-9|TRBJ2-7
CASSERGQGGLSRQYF
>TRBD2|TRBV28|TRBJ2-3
CASSLTSGGTDTQYF
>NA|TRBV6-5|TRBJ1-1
CASSYSTGSVTEAFF
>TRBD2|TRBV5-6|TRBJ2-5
CASSMSGLAGWAKYF
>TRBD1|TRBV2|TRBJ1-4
CASSVPRGLGEKLFF
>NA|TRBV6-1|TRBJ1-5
CASSEDESQPQHF
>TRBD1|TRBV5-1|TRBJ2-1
CASSLAGQGYNEQFF
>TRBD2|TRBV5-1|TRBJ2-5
CASSLGRRGNQETQYF
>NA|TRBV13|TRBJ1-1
CASSLPLAGENTEAFF
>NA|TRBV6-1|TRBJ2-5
CASNGGARTKETQYF
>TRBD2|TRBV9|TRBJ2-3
CASSASGTSNTDTQYF
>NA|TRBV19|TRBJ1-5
CASSIPAGRKPQHF
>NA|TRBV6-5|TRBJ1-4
CASKVGDTNEKLFF
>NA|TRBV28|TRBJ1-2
CASSLGLWQGNYGYTF
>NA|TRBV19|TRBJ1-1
CASSTTQGYTEAFF
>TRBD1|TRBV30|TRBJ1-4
CAWIRQGGAEKLFF
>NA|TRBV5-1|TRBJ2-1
CASSLLFNEQFF
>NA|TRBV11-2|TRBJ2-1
CASTINQGISYNEQFF
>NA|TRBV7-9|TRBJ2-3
CASSQAGPDTQYF
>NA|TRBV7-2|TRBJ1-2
CASSLVGQGYGYTF
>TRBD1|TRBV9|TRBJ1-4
CASSGGQGGHYNEKLFF
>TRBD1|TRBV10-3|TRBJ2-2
CATRARQGSHGELFF
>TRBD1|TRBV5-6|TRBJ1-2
CASSRGQPTYGYTF
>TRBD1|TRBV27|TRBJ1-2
CASSSPDREGKGYTF